This T cell receptor beta chain was obtained from a study of Graves' ophthalmopathy and Graves' hyperthyroidism. Study-level findings and limits: Predictions made by the model for ophthalmopathy progression reached roughly 64% sensitivity and around 72% specificity. The blood repertoire also included most expanded thyroid clonotypes above 0.001 frequency.

Ophthalmopathy was moderately-to-severely active, CAS at least 3, NOSPECS at least 4, lasting under 3 months. Excluded: other autoimmune disease, uncontrolled infection, pregnancy or lactation. With regard to this clonotype: Its antigen remains unknown. A junction end diverges from the germline sequence, so it may reflect a read error.

The authors amplified TCR beta CDR3 regions from RNA transcripts. First-round RT-PCR used HTBI primers; second-round multiplex PCR followed. TCRdb processed the multiplex PCR reads anew with MiXCR; each CDR3 protein has one entry. The repertoire has over 650,000 distinct CDR3 sequences, about two fifths of them found once; the top ten carry roughly 3%. Germline lookup yields CDR1 MGHDK and CDR2 SYGVNS. This CDR3 has 18 residues. The chain has TRBV25-1 and TRBJ1-4; 7 bases map to TRBD1. The sequenced sample consisted of peripheral blood. This clonotype originated in an adult man with Graves' ophthalmopathy. The CDR3 DNA reads as TGTGCCAGCAGTGCTAGGGAGGGGACAGCAGGCAGGGGCGAAAAACAGTTTTTT. This translates into CASSAREGTAGRGEKQFF.